The rows below give T cell receptor beta chains drawn from one sample of a study of OX40 agonist ivuxolimab in advanced cancers. Produced via immunoSEQ multiplex PCR; TCRdb's table is partial and in-frame only. This table holds tens of thousands of clones, approximately 85% found once. The sequencing used CD4+ or CD8+ T cells sorted from blood, collected in a trial of the OX40 agonist ivuxolimab. Every receptor here comes from an adult with an advanced solid tumor such as melanoma, head and neck, liver or kidney cancer. The CDR3 runs from the conserved cysteine through the conserved F or W. Fields, in order: J gene, V gene, clone size, D gene, CDR3 protein, CDR3 DNA. D genes are given only for firm matches. Size is omitted from some rows. Given values are once, few, many or a class for expanded clones.

>TRBJ1-5|TRBV7-2|-|TRBD1
CASSLWDRGHVNQPQHF
TGTGCCAGCAGCTTGTGGGACAGGGGGCATGTTAATCAGCCCCAGCATTTT
>TRBJ1-1|TRBV5-6|-|-
CASSFLWGNTEAFF
-
>TRBJ2-3|TRBV7-2|-|-
CASRLQASTDTQYF
TGTGCCAGCAGGTTACAGGCTAGCACAGATACGCAGTATTTT
>TRBJ2-5|TRBV5-8|-|TRBD2
CASSWGGEETQYF
TGTGCCAGCAGCTGGGGGGGGGAAGAGACCCAGTACTTC
>TRBJ1-4|TRBV5-6|-|TRBD1
CASSLPGTADEKLFF
TGTGCCAGCAGCCTCCCCGGGACAGCCGATGAAAAACTGTTTTTT
>TRBJ1-1|TRBV19|once|-
CASSIRGMNTEAFF
TGTGCCAGTAGTATCAGGGGTATGAACACTGAAGCTTTCTTT
>TRBJ1-6|TRBV7-2|-|-
CASSLRGQDNSPLHF
TGTGCCAGCAGCTTAAGAGGACAAGATAATTCACCCCTCCACTTT
>TRBJ1-3|TRBV30|-|-
CAWSGPRWQAGNTIYF
TGTGCCTGGAGCGGACCTCGGTGGCAGGCTGGAAACACCATATATTTT
>TRBJ2-7|TRBV6-5|-|TRBD1
CASSPTGTEGDEQYF
TGTGCCAGCAGTCCTACCGGGACAGAAGGGGACGAGCAGTACTTC
>TRBJ2-3|TRBV5-4|-|TRBD1
CASSRDRGADTQYF
TGTGCCAGCAGCCGGGACAGGGGGGCAGATACGCAGTATTTT
>TRBJ1-3|TRBV5-1|-|TRBD1
CASSEGARNTIYF
TGCGCCAGCAGCGAGGGGGCGCGGAACACCATATATTTT
>TRBJ2-5|TRBV30|-|-
CAWSGGTRRETQYF
TGTGCCTGGAGTGGTGGGACACGACGAGAGACCCAGTACTTC
>TRBJ2-6|TRBV2|-|-
CASSEQGTGANVLTF
TGTGCCAGCAGTGAACAGGGGACTGGGGCCAACGTCCTGACTTTC
>TRBJ2-5|TRBV18|-|TRBD2
CASSPSLAGGLETQYF
TGTGCCAGCTCACCCTCACTAGCGGGGGGTTTAGAGACCCAGTACTTC
>TRBJ1-5|TRBV5-5|-|-
CASSSGQHNQPQHF
TGTGCCAGCAGCTCGGGACAACATAATCAGCCCCAGCATTTT
>TRBJ1-3|TRBV10-3|-|-
CATVDTGNLGNTIYF
TGTGCCACCGTAGATACAGGGAATCTTGGAAACACCATATATTTT
>TRBJ2-3|TRBV9|-|TRBD2
CASSVGTSGDGTDTQYF
TGTGCCAGCAGCGTAGGGACTAGCGGGGATGGCACAGATACGCAGTATTTT
>TRBJ2-2|TRBV10-3|-|TRBD2
CAISDAAGALSNTGELFF
TGTGCCATCAGTGATGCAGCGGGGGCCCTATCGAACACCGGGGAGCTGTTTTTT
>TRBJ1-5|TRBV7-2|once|-
CASSPVQDQPQHF
TGTGCCAGCAGCCCCGTGCAGGATCAGCCCCAGCATTTT
>TRBJ2-5|TRBV29-1|once|-
CSVEDGGRVETQYF
TGCAGCGTTGAAGACGGGGGAAGGGTGGAGACCCAGTACTTC
>TRBJ2-1|TRBV2|once|TRBD2
CASRPGLSHNEQFF
TGTGCCAGCAGGCCGGGACTATCTCACAATGAGCAGTTCTTC
>TRBJ1-3|TRBV9|once|-
CASSVDQISGNTIYF
TGTGCCAGCAGCGTAGACCAGATCTCTGGAAACACCATATATTTT
>TRBJ1-4|TRBV18|-|TRBD1
CASSPQGVVEKLFF
TGTGCCAGCTCACCGCAGGGGGTAGTGGAAAAACTGTTTTTT
>TRBJ2-5|TRBV5-1|-|-
CASNFGAPGETQYF
TGCGCCAGCAACTTTGGAGCTCCCGGGGAGACCCAGTACTTC
>TRBJ1-3|TRBV5-1|-|-
CASSLGALSGNTIYF
TGCGCCAGCAGCTTGGGGGCACTGTCTGGAAACACCATATATTTT
>TRBJ2-7|TRBV2|-|TRBD2
CASRLVAGRTYEQYF
TGTGCCAGCCGGCTGGTAGCGGGTCGGACCTACGAGCAGTACTTC
>TRBJ2-4|TRBV2|-|-
CAYQQSGAKNIQYF
TGTGCCTACCAACAGAGCGGAGCCAAAAACATTCAGTACTTC
>TRBJ2-5|TRBV30|-|-
CACRLSVPPETQYF
TGTGCCTGCCGCCTGAGCGTACCTCCAGAGACCCAGTACTTC
>TRBJ1-4|TRBV7-2|-|-
CASSPGPTNEKLFF
TGTGCCAGCAGCCCAGGCCCAACTAATGAAAAACTGTTTTTT
>TRBJ2-7|TRBV7-8|-|TRBD1
CASRPRGDRVYEQYF
TGTGCCAGCAGGCCAAGGGGTGACAGGGTGTACGAGCAGTACTTC
>TRBJ1-4|TRBV11-1|-|-
CASSRIGEKLFF
TGTGCCAGCAGCCGCATTGGTGAAAAACTGTTTTTT
>TRBJ1-5|TRBV2|-|TRBD1
CASSSGQQTNQPQHF
TGTGCCAGCAGCTCGGGACAGCAAACTAATCAGCCCCAGCATTTT
>TRBJ1-3|TRBV4-3|-|-
CASSQVVSGNTIYF
TGCGCCAGCAGCCAAGTAGTTTCTGGAAACACCATATATTTT
>TRBJ1-2|TRBV29-1|-|TRBD1
CSVRTGVAEGGYTF
TGCAGCGTTCGGACAGGGGTGGCGGAGGGAGGCTACACCTTC
>TRBJ1-1|TRBV27|-|-
CASSPPRGLNTEAFF
TGTGCCAGCAGTCCCCCGAGGGGACTGAACACTGAAGCTTTCTTT
>TRBJ2-1|TRBV6-1|few|TRBD1
CASRSGTGNGYEQFF
TGTGCCAGCAGATCCGGGACAGGGAATGGGTATGAGCAGTTCTTC
>TRBJ1-1|TRBV2|-|-
CAKSGTAAGAFF
TGTGCCAAATCGGGGACGGCGGCGGGAGCTTTCTTT
>TRBJ1-2|TRBV7-8|-|-
CASSLGTANYGYTF
TGTGCCAGCAGCTTAGGGACAGCCAACTATGGCTACACCTTC
>TRBJ2-5|TRBV6-5|-|-
CASSPGPRGTQYF
TGTGCCAGCAGTCCGGGGCCCAGAGGGACCCAGTACTTC
>TRBJ2-5|TRBV7-8|-|TRBD2
CASSRPGGGGGETQYF
TGTGCCAGCAGCCGCCCAGGCGGCGGGGGGGGAGAGACCCAGTACTTC
>TRBJ2-3|TRBV29-1|-|-
CSVVGGRTDTQYF
TGCAGCGTTGTTGGGGGCCGCACAGATACGCAGTATTTT
>TRBJ2-1|TRBV5-5|once|-
CASSLQGYNEQFF
TGTGCCAGCAGCCTACAAGGTTACAATGAGCAGTTCTTC
>TRBJ1-5|TRBV19|-|-
CASSINGQSSNQPQHF
TGTGCCAGTAGTATAAATGGACAGAGTAGCAATCAGCCCCAGCATTTT
>TRBJ2-7|TRBV5-4|-|-
CASSQGWQNYEQYF
TGTGCCAGCAGCCAAGGCTGGCAGAACTACGAGCAGTACTTC